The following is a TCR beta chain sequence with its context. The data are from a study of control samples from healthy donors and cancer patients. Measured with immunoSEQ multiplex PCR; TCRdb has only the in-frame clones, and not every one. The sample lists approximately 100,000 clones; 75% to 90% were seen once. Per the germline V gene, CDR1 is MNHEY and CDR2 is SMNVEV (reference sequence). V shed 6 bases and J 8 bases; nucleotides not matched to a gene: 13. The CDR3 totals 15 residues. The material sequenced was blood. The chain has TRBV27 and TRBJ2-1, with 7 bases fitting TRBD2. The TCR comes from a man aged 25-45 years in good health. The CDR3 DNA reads TGTGCCAGCAGAATTAGGGCGGGAGCATGGGATGAGCAGTTCTTC. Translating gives CASRIRAGAWDEQFF.